This T cell receptor beta chain was identified during a study of blood T cell repertoires in COVID-19. Study-level background: Some COVID-19 samples were acute and others convalescent; all came from the United States, Italy and Spain. The analysed material was cDNA or gDNA that came from T cells, B-cell-depleted T cells, or PBMCs.

Germline V gene sequence: CDR1 SEHNR, CDR2 FQNEAQ (reference sequence). With 3 bases clipped from V and 4 bases from J, the junction kept 5 bases outside the gene matches. CDR3 length: 15 amino acids. In its sample, this clone was seen a few times. Sequenced by immunoSEQ multiplex PCR; TCRdb stores in-frame clones only, minus some. The sample contains 340,000 or so clones, approximately 83% of which appear only once. In terms of age and location, participants ranged from about 18 to 90 years and lived in about two dozen US areas. Which cohort a participant joined came from the clinical history participants gave.

This chain connects TRBV7-9 to TRBJ2-2; 7 nucleotides align to TRBD1. The sequenced material came from PBMCs or T cells enriched from blood (not recorded which). The receptor comes from a woman aged 35 to 49 with acute COVID-19. CDR3: CASSLGQQITGELFF. The DNA of the CDR3 is TGTGCCAGCAGCTTGGGACAGCAGATCACCGGGGAGCTGTTTTTT.